Listed here is a single TCR beta chain. What it binds is unknown. TCRdb recomputed calls from the 5' RACE reads with MiXCR, one row per CDR3 protein. The top ten clones hold over 6.5% of a sample with about 540,000 distinct CDR3 sequences, roughly an eighth of them seen once. The V gene end was trimmed by 2 bases and the J gene end by 1 base; junction bases not matched to a gene: 5. This CDR3 region has 17 residues. Germline CDR1 DFQATT, CDR2 SNEGSKA (reference sequence). The sample originates from a study of CD8 T cells in ankylosing spondylitis. Notes on the study in general: Within ankylosing spondylitis blood, a TCR beta motif made up of several highly homologous variants appeared to be characteristic. Disease-linked clones reportedly concentrated significantly in matched ankylosing spondylitis synovial fluid.

The sequence came from a male donor with ankylosing spondylitis. This chain links TRBV20-1 with TRBJ2-2; 12 bases match TRBD2. Material: blood, either unsorted or a sorted T cell fraction (not recorded which). The CDR3 sequence: CSARRGLAGRNTGELFF. CDR3 bases: TGCAGTGCTAGAAGAGGACTAGCGGGACGGAACACCGGGGAGCTGTTTTTT.